This T cell receptor beta chain was sequenced for a study of cytomegalovirus exposure and HLA in healthy donors. The CDR3 length is 16 residues. CDR1 MNHNY and CDR2 SVGAGI come from the germline V gene (reference sequence). Losses at the gene ends were 0 bases for V and 0 bases for J; bases not matched to a gene: 2. Concerning this clone itself: Its specificity is unknown.

Data came from immunoSEQ multiplex PCR; TCRdb stores just in-frame clones and leaves some out. Of about 140,000 clones listed, 82% are singletons. Regarding the study as a whole: A few CMV-associated chains proved CMV antigen-specific in vitro.

The chain joins TRBV6-6 to TRBJ2-7, with TRBD1 matching over 10 bases. The material sequenced was PBMCs. The receptor was derived from a man in his thirties or forties in good health and CMV-seropositive. The CDR3 DNA is TGTGCCAGCAGTTACTCAAGGACAGGGGGCTCCTACGAGCAGTACTTC. It specifies CASSYSRTGGSYEQYF.